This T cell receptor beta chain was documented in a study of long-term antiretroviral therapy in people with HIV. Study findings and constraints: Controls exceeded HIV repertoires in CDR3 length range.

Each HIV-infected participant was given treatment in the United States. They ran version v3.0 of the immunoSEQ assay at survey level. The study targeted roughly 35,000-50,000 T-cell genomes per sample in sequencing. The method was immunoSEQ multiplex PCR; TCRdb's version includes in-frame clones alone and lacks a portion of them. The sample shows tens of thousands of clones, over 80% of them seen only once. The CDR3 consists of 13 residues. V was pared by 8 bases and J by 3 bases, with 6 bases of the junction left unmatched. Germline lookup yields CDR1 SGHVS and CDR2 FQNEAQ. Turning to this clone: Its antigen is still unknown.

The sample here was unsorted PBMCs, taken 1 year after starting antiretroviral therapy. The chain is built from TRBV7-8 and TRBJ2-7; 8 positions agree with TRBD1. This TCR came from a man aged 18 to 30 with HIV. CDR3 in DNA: TGTGCCAGCGGCTACAGGGGGTACTACGAGCAGTACTTC. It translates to CASGYRGYYEQYF.